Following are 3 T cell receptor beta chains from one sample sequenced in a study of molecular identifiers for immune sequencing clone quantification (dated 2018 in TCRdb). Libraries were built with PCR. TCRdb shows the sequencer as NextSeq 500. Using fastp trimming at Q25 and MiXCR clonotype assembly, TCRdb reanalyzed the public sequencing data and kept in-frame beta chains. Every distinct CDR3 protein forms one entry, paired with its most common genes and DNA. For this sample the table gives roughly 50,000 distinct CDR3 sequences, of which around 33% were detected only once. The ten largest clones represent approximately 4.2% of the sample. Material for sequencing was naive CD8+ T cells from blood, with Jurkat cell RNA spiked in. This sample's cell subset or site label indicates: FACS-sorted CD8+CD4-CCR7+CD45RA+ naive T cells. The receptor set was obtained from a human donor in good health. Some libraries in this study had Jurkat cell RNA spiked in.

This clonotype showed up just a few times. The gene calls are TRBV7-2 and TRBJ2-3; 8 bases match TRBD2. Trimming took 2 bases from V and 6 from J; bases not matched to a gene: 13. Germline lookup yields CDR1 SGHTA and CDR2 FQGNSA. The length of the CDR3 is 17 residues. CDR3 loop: CASSLTVLTGGMDTQYF. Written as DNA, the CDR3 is TGTGCCAGCAGCTTAACTGTGTTAACGGGGGGGATGGATACGCAGTATTTT.

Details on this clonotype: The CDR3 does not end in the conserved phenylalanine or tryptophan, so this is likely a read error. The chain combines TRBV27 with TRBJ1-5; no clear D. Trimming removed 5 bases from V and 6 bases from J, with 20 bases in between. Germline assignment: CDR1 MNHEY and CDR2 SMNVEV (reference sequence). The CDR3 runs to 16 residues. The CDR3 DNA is TGTGCCAGCAGTATATACGCGTCGGCCCCCAGTCAGCCCCAGCATCTT. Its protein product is CASSIYASAPSQPQHL.

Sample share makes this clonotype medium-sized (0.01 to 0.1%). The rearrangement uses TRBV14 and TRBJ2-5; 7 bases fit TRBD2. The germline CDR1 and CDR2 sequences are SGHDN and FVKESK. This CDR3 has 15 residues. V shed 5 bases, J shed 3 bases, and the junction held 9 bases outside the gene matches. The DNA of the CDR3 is TGTGCCAGCAGCAGATTTACTAGCGCCGAAGAGACCCAGTACTTC. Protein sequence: CASSRFTSAEETQYF. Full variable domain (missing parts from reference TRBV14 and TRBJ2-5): EAGVTQFPSHSVIEKGQTVTLRCDPISGHDNLYWYRRVMGKEIKFLLHFVKESKQDESGMPNNRFLAERTGGTYSTLKVQPAELEDSGVYFCASSRFTSAEETQYFGPGTRLLVL.